This TCR beta chain was identified during a study of blood T cell repertoires in COVID-19. Overall study context: From T cells, B-cell-depleted T cells, or PBMCs came the material, which was cDNA or gDNA.

Some clones are missing from TCRdb's copy, which holds only in-frame ones; the method was immunoSEQ multiplex PCR. The data show around 400,000 clones, 89% seen once. Germline V lookup: CDR1 SGHVS, CDR2 FQNEAQ. This CDR3 region has 17 residues. Trimming took off 1 base at V and 3 bases at J, with 18 bases between the two ends. The rearrangement joins TRBV7-8 to TRBJ1-1; D is perhaps TRBD1 (5 bases). Source material: PBMCs or T cells enriched from blood (not recorded which). The clonotype was recovered from a woman in her twenties or thirties who had recovered from COVID-19. The CDR3, as DNA: TGTGCCAGCAGCTTAGGGGGGGGGAGTTATGCGTACACTGAAGCTTTCTTT. Amino acids: CASSLGGGSYAYTEAFF.